This TCR beta chain comes out of a study of T cell responses to AZD1222 COVID-19 vaccine. Trimming took 2 bases from V and 1 from J, leaving 10 bases between them. The germline gives CDR1 SGHVS, CDR2 FNYEAQ. This CDR3 is 15 amino acids long. Findings and caveats of the study: Researchers report vaccine-associated CD4 TCRs spanning spike, with dominance at 160-218 and 743-854.

TCRdb's table, derived via immunoSEQ multiplex PCR, lists solely in-frame clones and lacks some. The sample carries about 160,000 clones, 75% to 90% recorded once. Concerning this clone: Its antigen is unidentified.

The receptor's source is an adult in good health. The sample was peripheral blood, taken on day 0 of AZD1222 vaccination. J is TRBJ2-3 and V is TRBV7-6; D is perhaps TRBD2 (6 bases). The CDR3: CASSLLADGTDTQYF. CDR3 nucleotides: TGTGCCAGCAGCTTATTAGCGGACGGCACAGATACGCAGTATTTT.